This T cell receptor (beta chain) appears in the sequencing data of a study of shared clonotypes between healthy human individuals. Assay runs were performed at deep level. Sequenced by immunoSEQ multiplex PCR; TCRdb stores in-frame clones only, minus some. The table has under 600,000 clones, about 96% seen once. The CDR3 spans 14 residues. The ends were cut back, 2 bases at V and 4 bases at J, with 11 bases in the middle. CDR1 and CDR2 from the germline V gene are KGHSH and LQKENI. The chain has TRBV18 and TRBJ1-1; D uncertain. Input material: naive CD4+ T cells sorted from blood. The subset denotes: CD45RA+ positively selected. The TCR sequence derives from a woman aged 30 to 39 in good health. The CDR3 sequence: CASSPLERGTEAFF. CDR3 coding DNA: TGTGCCAGCTCACCATTGGAGCGGGGCACTGAAGCTTTCTTT. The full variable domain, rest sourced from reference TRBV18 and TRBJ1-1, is NAGVMQNPRHLVRRRGQEARLRCSPMKGHSHVYWYRQLPEEGLKFMVYLQKENIIDESGMPKERFSAEFPKEGPSILRIQQVVRGDSAAYFCASSPLERGTEAFFGQGTRLTVV.